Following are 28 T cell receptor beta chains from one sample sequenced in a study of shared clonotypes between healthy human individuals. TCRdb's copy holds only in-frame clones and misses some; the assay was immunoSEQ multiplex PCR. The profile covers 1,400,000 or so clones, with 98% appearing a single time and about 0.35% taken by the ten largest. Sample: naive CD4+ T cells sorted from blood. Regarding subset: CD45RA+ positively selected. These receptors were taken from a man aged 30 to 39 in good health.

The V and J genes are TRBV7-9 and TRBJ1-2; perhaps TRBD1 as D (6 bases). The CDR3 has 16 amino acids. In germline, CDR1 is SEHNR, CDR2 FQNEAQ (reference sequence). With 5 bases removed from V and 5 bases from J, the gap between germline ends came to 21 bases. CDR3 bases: TGTGCCAGCAGCCTGTTCCCCAGGGACACTTGGTATGGCTACACCTTC. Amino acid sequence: CASSLFPRDTWYGYTF. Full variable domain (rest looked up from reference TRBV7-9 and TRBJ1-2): DTGVSQNPRHKITKRGQNVTFRCDPISEHNRLYWYRQTLGQGPEFLTYFQNEAQLEKSRLLSDRFSAERPKGSFSTLEIQRTEQGDSAMYLCASSLFPRDTWYGYTFGSGTRLTVV.

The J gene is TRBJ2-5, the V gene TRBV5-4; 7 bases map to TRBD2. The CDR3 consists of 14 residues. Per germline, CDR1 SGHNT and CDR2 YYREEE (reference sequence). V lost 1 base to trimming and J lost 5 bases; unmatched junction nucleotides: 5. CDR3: CASSLKGGRETQYF. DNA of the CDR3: TGTGCCAGCAGCTTGAAGGGAGGGAGGGAGACCCAGTACTTC.

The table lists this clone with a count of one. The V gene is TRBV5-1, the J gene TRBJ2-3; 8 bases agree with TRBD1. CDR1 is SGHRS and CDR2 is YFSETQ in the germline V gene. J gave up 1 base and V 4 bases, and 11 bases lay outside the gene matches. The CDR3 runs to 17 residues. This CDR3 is CASSAGTGRLGTDTQYF. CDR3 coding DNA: TGCGCCAGCAGCGCCGGGACAGGCCGTTTGGGCACAGATACGCAGTATTTT.

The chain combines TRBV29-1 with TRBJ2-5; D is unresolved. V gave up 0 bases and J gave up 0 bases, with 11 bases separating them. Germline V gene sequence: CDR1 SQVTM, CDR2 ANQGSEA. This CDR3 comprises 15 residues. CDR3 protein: CSVEDGSFYQETQYF. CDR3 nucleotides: TGCAGCGTTGAAGACGGTAGCTTTTACCAAGAGACCCAGTACTTC.

The CDR3 coding sequence is TGTGCCAGTAGGCCTGGACAGGTTGAAAAACTGTTTTTT. As protein: CASRPGQVEKLFF. The rearrangement joins TRBV19 to TRBJ1-4, with 7 bases matching TRBD1. Losses at the gene ends were 6 bases for V and 7 bases for J; bases not matched to a gene: 5. The CDR3 runs 13 residues. Germline V gene data show CDR1 as LNHDA and CDR2 as SQIVND (reference sequence).

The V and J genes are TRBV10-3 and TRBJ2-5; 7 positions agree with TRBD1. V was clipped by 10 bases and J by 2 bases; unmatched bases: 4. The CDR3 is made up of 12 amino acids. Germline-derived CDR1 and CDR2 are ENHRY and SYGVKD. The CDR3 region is CATRQGQETQYF. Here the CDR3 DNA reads TGTGCCACTCGACAGGGACAAGAGACCCAGTACTTC.

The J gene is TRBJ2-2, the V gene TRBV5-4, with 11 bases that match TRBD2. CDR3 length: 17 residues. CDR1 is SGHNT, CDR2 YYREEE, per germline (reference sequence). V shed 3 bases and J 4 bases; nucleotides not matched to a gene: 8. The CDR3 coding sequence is TGTGCCAGCAGCTCAGAATTAGCGGGAGGGGCCACCGGGGAGCTGTTTTTT. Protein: CASSSELAGGATGELFF.

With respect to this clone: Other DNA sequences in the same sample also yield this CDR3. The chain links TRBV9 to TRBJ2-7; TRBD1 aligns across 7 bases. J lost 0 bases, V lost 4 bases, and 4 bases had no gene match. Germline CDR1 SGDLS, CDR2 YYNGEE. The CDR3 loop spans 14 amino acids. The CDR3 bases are TGTGCCAGCAGCCCGAGACAGGGCTCCTACGAGCAGTACTTC. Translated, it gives CASSPRQGSYEQYF.

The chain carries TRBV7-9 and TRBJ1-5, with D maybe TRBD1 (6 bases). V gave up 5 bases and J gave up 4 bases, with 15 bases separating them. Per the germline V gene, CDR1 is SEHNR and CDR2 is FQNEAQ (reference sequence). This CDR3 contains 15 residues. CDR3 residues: CASSRLGGGNQPQHF. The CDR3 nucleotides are TGTGCCAGCAGCCGATTAGGAGGGGGAAATCAGCCCCAGCATTTT.

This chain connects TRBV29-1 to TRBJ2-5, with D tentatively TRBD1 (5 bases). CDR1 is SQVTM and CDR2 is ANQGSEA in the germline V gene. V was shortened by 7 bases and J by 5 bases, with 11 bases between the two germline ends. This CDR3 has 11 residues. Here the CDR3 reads CSAQQVETQYF. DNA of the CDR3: TGCAGCGCTCAACAGGTGGAGACCCAGTACTTC.

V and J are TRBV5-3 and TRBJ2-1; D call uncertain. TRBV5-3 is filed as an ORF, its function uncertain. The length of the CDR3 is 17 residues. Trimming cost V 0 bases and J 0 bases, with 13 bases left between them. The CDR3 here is CARSLGPVFSSYNEQFF. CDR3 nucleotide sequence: TGTGCCAGAAGCTTGGGACCCGTTTTCAGCTCCTACAATGAGCAGTTCTTC.

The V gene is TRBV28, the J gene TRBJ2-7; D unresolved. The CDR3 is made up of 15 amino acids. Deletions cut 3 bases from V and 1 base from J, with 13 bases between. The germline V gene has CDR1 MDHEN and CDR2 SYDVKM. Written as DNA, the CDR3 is TGTGCCAGCAGTTTTGGCCGAGGCCCTTCCTACGAGCAGTACTTC. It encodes CASSFGRGPSYEQYF. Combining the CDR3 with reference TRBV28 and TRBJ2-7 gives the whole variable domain DVKVTQSSRYLVKRTGEKVFLECVQDMDHENMFWYRQDPGLGLRLIYFSYDVKMKEKGDIPEGYSVSREKKERFSLILESASTNQTSMYLCASSFGRGPSYEQYFGPGTRLTVT.

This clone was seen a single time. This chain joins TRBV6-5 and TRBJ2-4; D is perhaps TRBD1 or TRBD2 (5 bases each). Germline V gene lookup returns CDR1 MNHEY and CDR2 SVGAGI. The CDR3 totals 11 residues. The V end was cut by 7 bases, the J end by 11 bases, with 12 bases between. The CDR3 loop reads CASTREGLQYF. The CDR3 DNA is TGTGCCAGCACCCGTGAGGGGCTTCAGTACTTC.

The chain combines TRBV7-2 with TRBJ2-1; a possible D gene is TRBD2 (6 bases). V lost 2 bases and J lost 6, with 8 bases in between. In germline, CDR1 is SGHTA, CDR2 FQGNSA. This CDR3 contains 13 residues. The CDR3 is CASSLSSGNEQFF. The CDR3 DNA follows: TGTGCCAGCAGCTTAAGTAGCGGCAATGAGCAGTTCTTC.

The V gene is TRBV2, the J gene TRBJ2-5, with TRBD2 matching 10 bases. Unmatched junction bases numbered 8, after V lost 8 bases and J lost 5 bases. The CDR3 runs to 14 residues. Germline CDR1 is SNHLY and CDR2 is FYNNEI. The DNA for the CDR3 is TGTGCCAGCTGGCAAGCGGGAGGGGGGGAGACCCAGTACTTC. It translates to CASWQAGGGETQYF.

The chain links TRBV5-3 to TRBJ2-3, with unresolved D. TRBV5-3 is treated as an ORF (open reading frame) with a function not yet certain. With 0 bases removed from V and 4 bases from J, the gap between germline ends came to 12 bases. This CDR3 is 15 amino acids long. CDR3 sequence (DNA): TGTGCCAGAAGCTTGGGGAGAGGAACATCAGATACGCAGTATTTT. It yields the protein CARSLGRGTSDTQYF.

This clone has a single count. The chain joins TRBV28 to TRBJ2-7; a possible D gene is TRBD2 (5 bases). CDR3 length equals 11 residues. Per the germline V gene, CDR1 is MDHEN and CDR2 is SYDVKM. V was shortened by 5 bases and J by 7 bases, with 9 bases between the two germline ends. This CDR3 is CASSTGSEQYF. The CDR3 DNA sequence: TGTGCCAGCAGTACGGGGAGTGAGCAGTACTTC.

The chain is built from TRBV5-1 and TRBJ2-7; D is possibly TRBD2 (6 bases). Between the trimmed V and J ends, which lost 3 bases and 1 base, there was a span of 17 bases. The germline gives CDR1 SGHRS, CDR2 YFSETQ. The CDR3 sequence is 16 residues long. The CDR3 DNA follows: TGCGCCAGCAGCTCAGGGCGGCTAGCGTATTCCTACGAGCAGTACTTC. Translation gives CASSSGRLAYSYEQYF.

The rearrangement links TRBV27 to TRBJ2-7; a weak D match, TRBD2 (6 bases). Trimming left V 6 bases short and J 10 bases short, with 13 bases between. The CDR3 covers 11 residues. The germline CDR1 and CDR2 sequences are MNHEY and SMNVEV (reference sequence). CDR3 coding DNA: TGTGCCAGCAGGGGGGGAGCCAAACAGTACTTC. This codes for CASRGGAKQYF.

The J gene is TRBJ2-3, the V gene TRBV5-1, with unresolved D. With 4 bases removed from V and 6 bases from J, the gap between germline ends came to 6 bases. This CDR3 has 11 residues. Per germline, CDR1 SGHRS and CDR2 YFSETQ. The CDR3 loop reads CASSQFDTQYF. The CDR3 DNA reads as TGCGCCAGCAGCCAGTTTGATACGCAGTATTTT. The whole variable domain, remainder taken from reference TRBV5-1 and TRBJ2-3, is KAGVTQTPRYLIKTRGQQVTLSCSPISGHRSVSWYQQTPGQGLQFLFEYFSETQRNKGNFPGRFSGRQFSNSRSEMNVSTLELGDSALYLCASSQFDTQYFGPGTRLTVL.

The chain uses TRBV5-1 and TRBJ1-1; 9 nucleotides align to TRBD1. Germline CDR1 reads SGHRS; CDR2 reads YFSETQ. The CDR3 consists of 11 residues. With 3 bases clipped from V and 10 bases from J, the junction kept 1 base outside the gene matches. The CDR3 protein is CASSSTGGAFF. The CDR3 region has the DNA TGCGCCAGCAGCTCGACAGGGGGAGCTTTCTTT.

The CDR3 spells CASKKTSTDTQYF. The CDR3 coding sequence is TGCGCCAGCAAAAAAACTAGCACAGATACGCAGTATTTT. V gene TRBV5-1 combines with J gene TRBJ2-3; no clear D. There are 13 residues in the CDR3. Trimming left V 6 bases short and J 0 bases short, with 8 bases between. Germline V gene data show CDR1 as SGHRS and CDR2 as YFSETQ. Full variable domain (outside the CDR3, taken from reference TRBV5-1 and TRBJ2-3): KAGVTQTPRYLIKTRGQQVTLSCSPISGHRSVSWYQQTPGQGLQFLFEYFSETQRNKGNFPGRFSGRQFSNSRSEMNVSTLELGDSALYLCASKKTSTDTQYFGPGTRLTVL.

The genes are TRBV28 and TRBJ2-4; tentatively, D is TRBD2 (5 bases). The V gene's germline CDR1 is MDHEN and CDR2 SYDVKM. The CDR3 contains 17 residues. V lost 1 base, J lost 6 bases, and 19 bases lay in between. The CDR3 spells CASSLSAGGPAGNIQYF. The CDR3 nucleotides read TGTGCCAGCAGTTTATCTGCAGGCGGGCCAGCCGGAAACATTCAGTACTTC.

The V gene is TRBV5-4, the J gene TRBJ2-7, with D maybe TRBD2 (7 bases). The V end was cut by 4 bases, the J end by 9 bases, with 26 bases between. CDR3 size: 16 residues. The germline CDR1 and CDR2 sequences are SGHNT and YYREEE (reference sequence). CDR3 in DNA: TGTGCCAGCAGCCACTCTCGGGGGGCTCGCTCTAACGGGCAGTACTTC. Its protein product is CASSHSRGARSNGQYF.

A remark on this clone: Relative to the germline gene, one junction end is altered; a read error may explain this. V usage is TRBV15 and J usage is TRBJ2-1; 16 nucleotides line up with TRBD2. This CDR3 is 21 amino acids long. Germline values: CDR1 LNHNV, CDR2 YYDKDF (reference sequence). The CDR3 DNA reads TGTGCCGCCAGCCCGAGGGGTCCGGGACTAGCGGGAGGGTTATGGTACAATGAGCAGTTCTTC. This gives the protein CAASPRGPGLAGGLWYNEQFF. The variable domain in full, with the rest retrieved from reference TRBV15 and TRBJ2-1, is DAMVIQNPRYQVTQFGKPVTLSCSQTLNHNVMYWYQQKSSQAPKLLFHYYDKDFNNEADTPDNFQSRRPNTSFCFLDIRSPGLGDTAMYLCAASPRGPGLAGGLWYNEQFFGPGTRLTVL.

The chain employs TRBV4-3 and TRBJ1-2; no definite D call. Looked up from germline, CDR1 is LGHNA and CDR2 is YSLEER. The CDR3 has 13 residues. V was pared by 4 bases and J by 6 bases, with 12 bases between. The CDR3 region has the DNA TGCGCCAGCAGCCGAACCCTCGGCGATGGCTACACCTTC. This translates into CASSRTLGDGYTF.

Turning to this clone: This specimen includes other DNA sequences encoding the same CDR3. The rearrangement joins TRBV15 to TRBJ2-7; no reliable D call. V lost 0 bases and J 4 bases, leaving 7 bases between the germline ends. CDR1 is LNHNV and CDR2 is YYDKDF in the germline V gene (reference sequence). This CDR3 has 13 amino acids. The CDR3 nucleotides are TGTGCCACCAGCAGAGATCGGTCATACGAGCAGTACTTC. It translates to CATSRDRSYEQYF.

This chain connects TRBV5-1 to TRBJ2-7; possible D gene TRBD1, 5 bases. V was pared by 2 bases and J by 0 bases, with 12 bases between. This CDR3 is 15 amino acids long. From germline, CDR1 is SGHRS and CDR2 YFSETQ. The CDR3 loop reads CASSLGASSSYEQYF. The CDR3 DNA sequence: TGCGCCAGCAGCTTAGGGGCCTCTAGCTCCTACGAGCAGTACTTC.